This T cell receptor (beta chain) was found in a study of early T cells in non-severe SARS-CoV-2 infection. Using its own MiXCR run on the 5' RACE reads, TCRdb lists one record per CDR3 protein. Here the sample spans about 56,000 distinct CDR3 sequences, over 12% being singletons. J was trimmed by 1 base and V by 4 bases; bases with no gene match: 4. This CDR3 comprises 15 residues. Germline-derived CDR1 and CDR2 are SGHAT and FQNNGV. This TCR was sampled from an adult who was a healthcare worker with PCR-confirmed SARS-CoV-2 infection or an uninfected control (not recorded which). The rearrangement uses TRBV11-2 and TRBJ2-1, with 7 bases matching TRBD1. This specimen consisted of whole blood, obtained at baseline. The CDR3 bases are TGTGCCAGCAGCTACCGGGACAGATCCTACAATGAGCAGTTCTTC. Protein: CASSYRDRSYNEQFF. Variable domain in full (rest from reference TRBV11-2 and TRBJ2-1): EAGVAQSPRYKIIEKRQSVAFWCNPISGHATLYWYQQILGQGPKLLIQFQNNGVVDDSQLPKDRFSAERLKGVDSTLKIQPAKLEDSAVYLCASSYRDRSYNEQFFGPGTRLTVL.